This TCR beta chain was recorded in a study of T cell repertoires in aging, cancer and after chemotherapy. Study details: About 8.9 million TCR reads made up the full dataset. Broader study findings: Compared with age-matched healthy donors, untreated hematological or solid cancer patients showed higher blood TCR clonality. Across the chemotherapy interval, each cancer cohort showed higher median generation probability, suggesting thymic rebound. In hematological cancer patients, infiltrated lymphoid organs may have impaired thymic emigration or peripheral T cell expansion.

Rearranged V-D-J TRB sequences were amplified with a mixed TRB-A/B primer pool. A single record per CDR3 protein comes from TCRdb applying MiXCR to the multiplex PCR reads. The sample shows about a thousand distinct CDR3 sequences, around 26% of them seen only once. The template was genomic DNA from peripheral blood, not RNA. Regarding this clonotype: Its target is not known.

CDR1 is DFQATT, CDR2 SNEGSKA, per germline (reference sequence). The CDR3 loop spans 15 amino acids. V was cut by 5 bases and J by 9 bases, with 23 bases left in between. The V call is TRBV20-1, the J call TRBJ2-1, with D possibly TRBD2 on 6 matching bases. The sample taken for sequencing was blood. This TCR was recovered from a human donor with a blood cancer. The CDR3 region has the DNA TGCAGTGCTCCCCGGAGCGGTCGGGGGATAGGTGAGCAGTTCTTC. Protein sequence: CSAPRSGRGIGEQFF.